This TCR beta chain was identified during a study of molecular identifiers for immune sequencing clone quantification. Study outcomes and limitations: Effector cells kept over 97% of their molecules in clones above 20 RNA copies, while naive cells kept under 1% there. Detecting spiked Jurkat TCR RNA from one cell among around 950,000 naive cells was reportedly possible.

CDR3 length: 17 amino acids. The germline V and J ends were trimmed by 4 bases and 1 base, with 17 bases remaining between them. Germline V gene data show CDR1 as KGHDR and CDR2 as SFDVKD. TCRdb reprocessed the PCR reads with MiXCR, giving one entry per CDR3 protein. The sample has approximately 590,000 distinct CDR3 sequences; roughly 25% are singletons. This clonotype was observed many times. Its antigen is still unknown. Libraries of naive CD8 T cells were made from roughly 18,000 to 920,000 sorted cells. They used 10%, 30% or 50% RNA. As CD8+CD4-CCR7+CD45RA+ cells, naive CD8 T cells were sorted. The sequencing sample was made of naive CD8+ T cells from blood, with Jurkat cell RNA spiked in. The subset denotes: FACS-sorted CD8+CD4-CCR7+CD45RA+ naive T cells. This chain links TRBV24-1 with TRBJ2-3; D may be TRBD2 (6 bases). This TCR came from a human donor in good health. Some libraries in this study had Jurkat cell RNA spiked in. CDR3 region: CATSDSRGPGGTDTQYF. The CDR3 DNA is TGTGCCACCAGTGACTCGAGGGGCCCGGGAGGCACAGATACGCAGTATTTT.